This TCR beta chain emerged from a study of cytomegalovirus exposure and HLA in healthy donors. Comment on this clone: Its antigen is unidentified.

The ends were cut back, 4 bases at V and 4 bases at J, with 19 bases in the middle. Germline-derived CDR1 and CDR2 are PRHDT and FYEKMQ (reference sequence). The CDR3 has 17 amino acids. General study findings and limits: The investigators catalogued 160 or so TCR beta chains as cytomegalovirus-associated.

The PCR ran on 60 Vbeta and 13 Jbeta primers. TCRdb keeps only in-frame clones here, not all; method: immunoSEQ multiplex PCR. This sample has about 300,000 clones, with 80% to 90% found just once. Healthy bone marrow donors supplied every sample. Sample: PBMCs. The clonotype originates from a man aged 40-49 years in good health and CMV-seropositive. V and J are TRBV13 and TRBJ2-2; D is perhaps TRBD1 (5 bases). The CDR3 DNA reads TGTGCCAGCAGCTCCCCCCTGGGGCTAGTTGCCACCGGGGAGCTGTTTTTT. Translated, it gives CASSSPLGLVATGELFF.